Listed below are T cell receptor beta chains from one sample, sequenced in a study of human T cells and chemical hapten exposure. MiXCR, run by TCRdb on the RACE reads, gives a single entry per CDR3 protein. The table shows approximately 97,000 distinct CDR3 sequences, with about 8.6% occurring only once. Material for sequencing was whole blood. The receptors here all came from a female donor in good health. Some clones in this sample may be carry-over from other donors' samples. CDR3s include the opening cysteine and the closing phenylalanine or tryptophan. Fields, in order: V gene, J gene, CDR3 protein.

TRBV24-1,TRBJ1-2,CATSDLDSNYGYTF
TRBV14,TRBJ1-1,CASSQWAWNTEAFF
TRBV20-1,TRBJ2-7,CSARSSGSTYEQYF
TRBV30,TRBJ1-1,CAWGEQGIAFF
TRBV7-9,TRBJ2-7,CASSLFAGGNEQYF
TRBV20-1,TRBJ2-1,CSAITGALDNEQFF
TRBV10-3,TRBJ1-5,CAISDEQGSNQPQHF
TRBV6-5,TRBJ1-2,CASSPPDRDGYTF
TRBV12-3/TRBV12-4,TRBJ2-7,CASSLQGAHRYF
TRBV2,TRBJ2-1,CASSISFRQFF
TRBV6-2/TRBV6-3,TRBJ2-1,CASSPRRGRAYNEQFF
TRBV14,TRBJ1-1,CASSQTRRGLNTEAFF
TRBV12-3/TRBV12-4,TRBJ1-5,CASSYDTMPQHF
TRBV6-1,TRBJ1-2,CASSIGQGNTYGYTF
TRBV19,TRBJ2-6,CASSITISGANVLTF
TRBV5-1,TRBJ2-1,CASSAGLDGSYNEQFF
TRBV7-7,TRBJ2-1,CASSLGGSNEQFF
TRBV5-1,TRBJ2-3,CASSGLEDTQYF
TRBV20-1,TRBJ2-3,CSARDSGGGTDTQYF
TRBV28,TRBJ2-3,CASSQGGRDTQYF
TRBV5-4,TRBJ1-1,CASSFGQGGTEAFF
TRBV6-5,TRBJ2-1,CASSFYNEQFF
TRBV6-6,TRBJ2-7,CASRKKDVSYEQYF
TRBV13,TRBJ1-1,CASSLGSATLNTEAFF
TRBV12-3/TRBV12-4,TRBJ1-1,CASSQQGPNTEAFF
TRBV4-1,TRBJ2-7,CASSPLLSSYEQYF